The 6 T cell receptor beta chains in this list originate from one sample, sequenced in a study of blood T cell repertoires in COVID-19. Assay: immunoSEQ multiplex PCR; the TCRdb copy retains only in-frame clones and omits some. The sample includes about 220,000 clones, over 75% of them seen just once. The sequenced sample consisted of peripheral blood. Receptors originate from a woman in her seventies with COVID-19, enrolled during active disease.

This chain connects TRBV30 to TRBJ2-1, with D tentatively TRBD1 (6 bases). CDR1 GTSNPN and CDR2 SVGIG come from the germline V gene (reference sequence). The CDR3 is 12 amino acids. V lost 1 base and J lost 8, with 9 bases in between. The chain's CDR3 is CAWSDRVDEQFF. The CDR3 DNA reads as TGTGCCTGGAGTGACAGGGTAGATGAGCAGTTCTTC.

The genes are TRBV6-4 and TRBJ2-5, with D possibly TRBD1 on 6 matching bases. Germline V gene sequence: CDR1 MRHNA, CDR2 SNTAGT. V was clipped by 0 bases and J by 4 bases, with 18 bases between them. The CDR3 is 17 residues long. The CDR3 DNA is TGTGCCAGCAGTGACTCGGGGGCATGGGTAGAGATAGAGACCCAGTACTTC. Translation gives CASSDSGAWVEIETQYF.

The chain has TRBV7-2 and TRBJ2-5; 14 bases are shared with TRBD2. The germline gives CDR1 SGHTA, CDR2 FQGNSA. The CDR3 totals 17 residues. Unmatched junction bases numbered 6, after V lost 2 bases and J lost 4 bases. The CDR3 region is CASSLYGTSGSRETQYF. CDR3 nucleotide sequence: TGTGCCAGCAGCTTATATGGGACTAGCGGGAGTAGAGAGACCCAGTACTTC.

The chain links TRBV6-5 to TRBJ2-7, with D possibly matching TRBD2 (6 bases). CDR1 and CDR2 (germline): MNHEY, SVGAGI. CDR3 length equals 15 residues. Trimming cost V 6 bases and J 0 bases, with 15 bases left between them. In DNA form, the CDR3 reads TGTGCCAGCAGGGGTCAGAGCGGGTTCTCCTACGAGCAGTACTTC. Its protein is CASRGQSGFSYEQYF.

The V call is TRBV12-5, the J call TRBJ1-1; the D gene is possibly TRBD1 (5 bases). V was shortened by 5 bases and J by 4 bases, with 8 bases between the two germline ends. Germline assignment: CDR1 LGHNT and CDR2 FRNRAP. The CDR3 is 12 amino acids. The CDR3 coding sequence is TGTGCTAGTGGTCGGGACTCCACTGAAGCTTTCTTT. This sequence encodes CASGRDSTEAFF. Full variable domain (missing parts from reference TRBV12-5 and TRBJ1-1): DARVTQTPRHKVTEMGQEVTMRCQPILGHNTVFWYRQTMMQGLELLAYFRNRAPLDDSGMPKDRFSAEMPDATLATLKIQPSEPRDSAVYFCASGRDSTEAFFGQGTRLTVV.

V is TRBV19 and J is TRBJ1-5; possible D gene TRBD1, 6 bases. Trimming took off 7 bases at V and 2 bases at J, with 18 bases between the two ends. Germline V gene lookup returns CDR1 LNHDA and CDR2 SQIVND (reference sequence). This CDR3 is 16 amino acids long. CDR3 in DNA: TGTGCCAGTAACCCTAGGGACACCGGGGGCAATCAGCCCCAGCATTTT. Encoded protein: CASNPRDTGGNQPQHF.